These 23 T cell receptor beta chains were sequenced from one sample in a study of blood T cell repertoires in COVID-19 (dated by TCRdb to the early 2020s). The protocol used for the library was the immunoSEQ multiplex PCR assay. Not all clones reach the TCRdb copy of this immuneACCESS table, which keeps in-frame sequences only. Checked studies attribute under half of the gap to unresolved V genes and leave the rest unexplained. This sample lists some 190,000 clones; 84% were detected once. The top ten clones comprise around 3.1% of the sample. The specimen sequenced was PBMCs or T cells enriched from blood (not recorded which). These receptors were collected from a woman in her thirties who had been exposed to COVID-19.

The V and J genes are TRBV20-1 and TRBJ1-2; 8 positions match TRBD1. The V gene's germline CDR1 is DFQATT and CDR2 SNEGSKA (reference sequence). The CDR3 spans 11 residues. The CDR3 bases are TGCAGATTACAGGGGGATTGGGGCTACACCTTC. Amino acids: CRLQGDWGYTF.

The chain recombines TRBV18 with TRBJ1-2; perhaps TRBD1 as D (5 bases). This CDR3 region has 13 residues. Germline-derived CDR1 and CDR2 are KGHSH and LQKENI. Trimming took 1 base from V and 8 from J, leaving 11 bases between them. The CDR3 DNA is TGTGCCAGCTCACCACAGGGGTTGGAAGGCTACACCTTC. Amino acid sequence: CASSPQGLEGYTF.

The rearrangement links TRBV7-8 to TRBJ1-5; 11 positions match TRBD1. The germline V gene has CDR1 SGHVS and CDR2 FQNEAQ. The V segment lost 8 bases and the J segment 4 bases; nucleotides outside the gene matches: 7. There are 15 residues in the CDR3. DNA for the CDR3: TGTGCCAGCGGGGGACAGGGGGTCTCAAATCAGCCCCAGCATTTT. Amino acid sequence: CASGGQGVSNQPQHF.

This rearrangement joins TRBV5-1 to TRBJ1-4, with a weak D call TRBD1 (6 bases). Germline V gene lookup returns CDR1 SGHRS and CDR2 YFSETQ. V shed 5 bases and J shed 4 bases, with 15 bases lying between them. The CDR3 is made up of 15 amino acids. The CDR3, as DNA: TGCGCCAGCAGAGTACAGGGCCAAGATAATGAAAAACTGTTTTTT. This sequence encodes CASRVQGQDNEKLFF.

Only a few counts were recorded for this clone. V gene TRBV6-5 combines with J gene TRBJ1-2; perhaps TRBD1 as D (6 bases). The CDR3 loop spans 13 amino acids. V gave up 4 bases and J gave up 6 bases, with 12 bases separating them. Germline loops: CDR1 MNHEY, CDR2 SVGAGI. CDR3 nucleotide sequence: TGTGCCAGCAGTTCCACCGGGACAAATGGCTACACCTTC. It specifies CASSSTGTNGYTF.

The chain recombines TRBV12-5 with TRBJ1-1, with 9 nucleotides matching TRBD1. CDR3 length: 14 residues. From germline, CDR1 is LGHNT and CDR2 FRNRAP. Unmatched junction bases numbered 8, after V lost 7 bases and J lost 5 bases. The chain's CDR3 is CASASQGAQTEAFF. The CDR3 DNA follows: TGTGCTAGTGCCTCACAGGGGGCACAAACTGAAGCTTTCTTT.

J is TRBJ1-5 and V is TRBV21-1; the DNA was not used to check the table's D call, TRBD1. TRBV21-1 is assigned pseudogene status. The CDR3 spans 16 residues. The chain's CDR3 is CASSRWTGAGDQPQHF. The CDR3 region has the DNA TGTGCCAGCAGCAGATGGACAGGGGCGGGAGATCAGCCCCAGCATTTT.

The chain recombines TRBV30 with TRBJ1-2, with D possibly TRBD1 on 6 matching bases. This CDR3 has 16 residues. The V end was cut by 3 bases, the J end by 1 base, with 18 bases between. Germline-derived CDR1 and CDR2 are GTSNPN and SVGIG (reference sequence). The CDR3 is CAWRRRQVGGNYGYTF. As DNA, the CDR3 is TGTGCCTGGAGGCGAAGACAGGTCGGAGGTAACTATGGCTACACCTTC.

CDR3 region: CASSQGLAGYVEQFF. As DNA, the CDR3 is TGCGCCAGCAGCCAAGGACTAGCGGGCTACGTAGAGCAGTTCTTC. V usage is TRBV4-1 and J usage is TRBJ2-1, with 10 bases aligning to TRBD2. The CDR3 is 15 residues long. From germline, CDR1 is MGHRA and CDR2 YSYEKL. With V trimmed by 1 base and J by 10 bases, 7 bases remained unmatched.

This chain connects TRBV7-3 to TRBJ2-3; the D is unclear. Germline loops: CDR1 SGHTA, CDR2 FQGTGA. CDR3 length: 13 residues. V was cut by 5 bases and J by 7 bases, with 13 bases left in between. The CDR3: CASSQSTSNTQYF. In DNA, the CDR3 is TGTGCCAGCAGCCAATCCACATCAAATACGCAGTATTTT.

The J gene is TRBJ2-3, the V gene TRBV9; 8 bases align to TRBD2. In germline, CDR1 is SGDLS, CDR2 YYNGEE. Trimming cost V 0 bases and J 3 bases; bases outside gene matches: 3. This CDR3 has 15 residues. CDR3 DNA: TGTGCCAGCAGCGTAGCGGGGGGGTTTACAGATACGCAGTATTTT. Translated: CASSVAGGFTDTQYF.

The chain combines TRBV29-1 with TRBJ2-1, with D perhaps TRBD2 (8 bases). CDR1 and CDR2 (germline): SQVTM, ANQGSEA. V was trimmed by 7 bases and J by 4 bases, leaving 20 bases between them. CDR3 length: 15 residues. CDR3 DNA sequence: TGCAGCGGAGGGGGCAGCGGGGGCCTTTACAATGAGCAGTTCTTC. It yields the protein CSGGGSGGLYNEQFF.

The J gene is TRBJ2-7, the V gene TRBV15; a weak D match, TRBD1 (6 bases). The CDR3 extends over 14 amino acids. Germline V lookup: CDR1 LNHNV, CDR2 YYDKDF (reference sequence). Trimming removed 4 bases at V and 1 base at J, with 11 bases between. The CDR3 reads CATSMSTGSYEQYF. The CDR3 region has the DNA TGTGCCACCAGCATGAGTACAGGGTCCTACGAGCAGTACTTC.

This chain uses TRBV5-4 with TRBJ2-7; 9 bases align to TRBD1. With 4 bases clipped from V and 0 bases from J, the junction kept 14 bases outside the gene matches. CDR1 and CDR2 from the germline V gene are SGHNT and YYREEE (reference sequence). The CDR3 totals 18 residues. The CDR3, as DNA: TGTGCCAGCAGCGGGGGGTACAGGGGGCCTATAAACTCCTACGAGCAGTACTTC. Its translation is CASSGGYRGPINSYEQYF. Supplemented by reference TRBV5-4 and TRBJ2-7, the full variable domain reads ETGVTQSPTHLIKTRGQQVTLRCSSQSGHNTVSWYQQALGQGPQFIFQYYREEENGRGNFPPRFSGLQFPNYSSELNVNALELDDSALYLCASSGGYRGPINSYEQYFGPGTRLTVT.

The sample holds one count of this clone. The chain joins TRBV2 to TRBJ1-1; possibly TRBD1 for D (5 bases). Looked up from germline, CDR1 is SNHLY and CDR2 is FYNNEI. The V and J ends lost 10 bases and 13 bases respectively, with 16 bases between them. CDR3 length: 10 amino acids. The CDR3, as DNA: TGTGCCAACAGGACCGTCGGGGGTTTCTTT. Encoded protein: CANRTVGGFF.

The chain couples TRBV7-2 to TRBJ2-3, with TRBD2 matching over 8 bases. Trimming at V came to 5 bases and at J to 3 bases, leaving 10 bases not matched to a gene. CDR1 and CDR2 (germline): SGHTA, FQGNSA. There are 16 residues in the CDR3. The CDR3 protein is CASSLGVAGSTDTQYF. CDR3 DNA sequence: TGTGCCAGCAGCCTCGGGGTAGCGGGGAGTACAGATACGCAGTATTTT.

CDR3 sequence reads: CASGSRQGGLTEAFF. CDR3 nucleotides: TGTGCTAGTGGATCGCGACAGGGGGGATTGACTGAAGCTTTCTTT. V and J are TRBV12-5 and TRBJ1-1; 9 bases are shared with TRBD1. The CDR3 covers 15 residues. In germline, CDR1 is LGHNT, CDR2 FRNRAP. V dropped 6 bases and J dropped 5; count of bases not matched to a gene: 10.

The chain uses TRBV3-1 (or the pseudogene TRBV3-2) and TRBJ2-7, with D tentatively TRBD1 (5 bases). Trimming cost V 0 bases and J 0 bases, with 12 bases left between them. Germline values: CDR1 LGHDT, CDR2 YNNKEL (reference sequence). The CDR3 length is 16 residues. CDR3 residues: CASSQDLAGISYEQYF. Here the CDR3 DNA reads TGTGCCAGCAGCCAAGATTTGGCAGGGATCTCCTACGAGCAGTACTTC.

V usage is TRBV7-6 and J usage is TRBJ2-2; the D gene is possibly TRBD1 (5 bases). The CDR3 contains 14 residues. Deletions cut 6 bases from V and 6 bases from J, with 14 bases between. Germline V gene lookup returns CDR1 SGHVS and CDR2 FNYEAQ. The CDR3 region is CASRGQGVAGELFF. CDR3 coding DNA: TGTGCCAGCAGAGGCCAGGGTGTCGCCGGGGAGCTGTTTTTT.

The rearrangement joins TRBV11-2 to TRBJ2-7; 11 positions agree with TRBD1. Germline lookup yields CDR1 SGHAT and CDR2 FQNNGV. This CDR3 spans 18 amino acids. Trimming took 6 bases from V and 5 from J; bases not matched to a gene: 18. Here the CDR3 DNA reads TGTGCCAGCAGATCAGTCCGGGGAGCGGGACAGGGGGGCCACGAGCAGTACTTC. It is translated as CASRSVRGAGQGGHEQYF.

In its sample, this clone was seen once. This chain links TRBV9 with TRBJ2-7, with a possible D match to TRBD1 (7 bases). Deletions cut 0 bases from V and 5 bases from J, with 15 bases between. CDR1 and CDR2 from the germline V gene are SGDLS and YYNGEE. The CDR3 covers 15 residues. CDR3 DNA sequence: TGTGCCAGCAGCGTAGCTTCAGGGGGGATCAACGAGCAGTACTTC. Its protein is CASSVASGGINEQYF.

The gene calls are TRBV9 and TRBJ2-7; TRBD1 matches 9 bases. CDR3 length: 16 amino acids. V lost 3 bases to trimming and J lost 2 bases; unmatched junction nucleotides: 9. CDR1 and CDR2 from the germline V gene are SGDLS and YYNGEE. In DNA, the CDR3 is TGTGCCAGCAGCGACCCCCACCGACAGGGGGCCTACGAGCAGTACTTC. Its translation: CASSDPHRQGAYEQYF.

Regarding this clone: Other nucleotide sequences in the sample specify the same CDR3. The chain links TRBV27 to TRBJ1-5; D not certain. Per the germline V gene, CDR1 is MNHEY and CDR2 is SMNVEV (reference sequence). Trimming stripped 2 bases from V and 2 bases from J, with 7 bases between. This CDR3 has 14 amino acids. The DNA for the CDR3 is TGTGCCAGCAGTTTACGCCAGGGCAATCAGCCCCAGCATTTT. Its translation is CASSLRQGNQPQHF.